Given below is one T cell receptor (beta chain) in context. Its antigen is currently unknown. Here immunoSEQ multiplex PCR was the method, and the copy in TCRdb shows in-frame clones only, minus some. The sample lists over 100,000 clones; approximately 90% were seen once. This sample is drawn from a study of T cell responses to AZD1222 COVID-19 vaccine. Study-level information: Pooling of second doses given at about 4 or about 12 weeks was done.

Study-wide points: Baseline seropositivity characterized only 5 or 6 AZD1222 recipients. Unmutated variant regions reportedly attract nearly half of all spike-specific TCRs. Increases in Spike-specific TCR breadth and depth were seen after two AZD1222 doses.

In germline, CDR1 is LNHDA, CDR2 SQIVND (reference sequence). Trimming removed 2 bases from V and 6 bases from J; junction bases left unmatched: 5. The CDR3 contains 15 residues. V gene TRBV19 combines with J gene TRBJ2-2; 8 bases agree with TRBD2. The sample consisted of peripheral blood, taken on day 0 of AZD1222 vaccination. This receptor was obtained from an adult in good health. The CDR3 protein is CASSIRGGVAGELFF. In DNA, the CDR3 is TGTGCCAGTAGTATACGGGGGGGAGTCGCCGGGGAGCTGTTTTTT.